This T cell receptor (beta chain) stems from a study of OX40 agonist ivuxolimab in advanced cancers. At the level of the study: Three patients, one with hepatocellular carcinoma and two with cutaneous melanoma, responded partially.

Study-wide findings and caveats: Researchers did not establish what antigens the expanded peripheral T cells target.

Germline CDR1 is SGHRS and CDR2 is YFSETQ. Deletions cut 3 bases from V and 2 bases from J, with 12 bases between. The CDR3 has 14 amino acids. Profiled with immunoSEQ multiplex PCR; TCRdb holds only in-frame clones, not every one. The profile shows about 73,000 clones, over 75% of them singletons. Regarding this clone: Its antigen is as yet unknown.

Specimen: CD4+ or CD8+ T cells sorted from blood, collected in a trial of the OX40 agonist ivuxolimab. V is TRBV5-1 and J is TRBJ2-7, with D possibly matching TRBD2 (6 bases). This clonotype originated in an adult with an advanced solid tumor such as melanoma, head and neck, liver or kidney cancer. Here the CDR3 DNA reads TGCGCCAGCAGCTCGGGACTGGGGGCCTACGAGCAGTACTTC. It specifies CASSSGLGAYEQYF. Based on the CDR3 plus reference TRBV5-1 and TRBJ2-7, the full variable domain is KAGVTQTPRYLIKTRGQQVTLSCSPISGHRSVSWYQQTPGQGLQFLFEYFSETQRNKGNFPGRFSGRQFSNSRSEMNVSTLELGDSALYLCASSSGLGAYEQYFGPGTRLTVT.